By share of the sample, the clone carrying this T cell receptor (beta chain) is medium-sized (0.01 to 0.1%). Its matching antigen is unknown. The data belong to a study of sequential checkpoint blockade in melanoma. Study-level background: Randomization was 1:1 between first-line nivolumab→ipilimumab and ipilimumab→nivolumab.

The germline V gene has CDR1 SGHNT and CDR2 YENEEA. The CDR3 contains 17 residues. Deletions cut 2 bases from V and 0 bases from J, with 14 bases between. Profiled with immunoSEQ multiplex PCR; TCRdb holds only in-frame clones, not every one. The sample contains more than 2,500 clones, approximately 20% of which appear only once. Findings and limits, study-wide: PD-L1 staining and CD8+ counts, not mutational load, tracked tumor T-cell clonality.

As for treatment: randomized to nivolumab then ipilimumab (arm A) or the reverse (arm B). The sequence was obtained from a human donor with melanoma. The sample here was tumor tissue (inferred from file names), taken from a patient given nivolumab and ipilimumab in sequence. The chain is built from TRBV11-3 and TRBJ2-4; unclear D gene. This CDR3 is CASSLTDFPLAKNIQYF. As DNA, the CDR3 is TGTGCCAGCAGCTTAACTGACTTTCCGTTAGCCAAAAACATTCAGTACTTC.